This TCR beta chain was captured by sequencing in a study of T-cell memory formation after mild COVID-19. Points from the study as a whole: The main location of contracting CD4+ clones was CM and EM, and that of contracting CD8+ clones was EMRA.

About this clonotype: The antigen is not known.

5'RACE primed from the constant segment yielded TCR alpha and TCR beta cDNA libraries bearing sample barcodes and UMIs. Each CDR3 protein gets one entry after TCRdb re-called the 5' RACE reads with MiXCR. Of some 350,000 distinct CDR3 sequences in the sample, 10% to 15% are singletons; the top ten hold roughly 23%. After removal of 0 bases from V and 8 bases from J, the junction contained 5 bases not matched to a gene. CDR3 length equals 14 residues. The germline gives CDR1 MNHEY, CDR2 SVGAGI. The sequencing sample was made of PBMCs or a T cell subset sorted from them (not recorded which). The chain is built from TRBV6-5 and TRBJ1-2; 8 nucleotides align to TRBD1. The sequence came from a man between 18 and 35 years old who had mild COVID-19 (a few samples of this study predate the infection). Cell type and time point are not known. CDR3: CASSYSTGAKGYTF. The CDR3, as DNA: TGTGCCAGCAGTTACTCGACAGGGGCTAAGGGCTACACCTTC.